A single T cell receptor beta chain is shown here with its context. Its specificity is unknown. The sample originates from a study of shared clonotypes between healthy human individuals. For the study at large: The study enrolled two women and a few men aged 18 to 49. Study results and limitations: Several donors showed sharing of roughly 5% of naive CD4 clonotypes. Specimens sampled were limited to blood, with tissue repertoires likely differing.

With 1 base removed from V and 2 bases from J, the gap between germline ends came to 9 bases. There are 14 residues in the CDR3. Germline assignment: CDR1 SGHTA and CDR2 FQGNSA. TCRdb's copy holds only in-frame clones and misses some; the assay was immunoSEQ multiplex PCR. The data hold roughly 2 million clones, with approximately 94% observed a single time. This sequence joins TRBV7-2 and TRBJ2-7; D not resolved. Sequenced input: naive CD4+ T cells sorted from blood. Documented subset: CD45RA+ positively selected. This receptor was obtained from a man between 18 and 35 years old in good health. CDR3 DNA sequence: TGTGCCAGCAGCTTAGTTAGTGCGACCTACGAGCAGTACTTC. Amino acid sequence: CASSLVSATYEQYF.